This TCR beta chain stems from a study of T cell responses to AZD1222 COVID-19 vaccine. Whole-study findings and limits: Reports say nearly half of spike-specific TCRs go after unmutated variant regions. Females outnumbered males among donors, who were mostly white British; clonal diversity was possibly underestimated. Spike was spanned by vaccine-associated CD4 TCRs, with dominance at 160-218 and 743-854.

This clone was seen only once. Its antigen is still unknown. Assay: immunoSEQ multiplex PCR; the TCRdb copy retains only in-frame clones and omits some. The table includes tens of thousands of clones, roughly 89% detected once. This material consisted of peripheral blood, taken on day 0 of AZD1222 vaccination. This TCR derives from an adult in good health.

For the CDR3, the DNA is TGTGCCTGGACTAGCGGGGGGCCCGGGATCTACTTC. Translating gives CAWTSGGPGIYF. The V gene is TRBV30, the J gene TRBJ2-7; TRBD2 matches at 11 bases. Germline CDR1 reads GTSNPN; CDR2 reads SVGIG (reference sequence). The CDR3 is 12 residues long. J lost 13 bases, V lost 4 bases, and 9 bases had no gene match. The full variable domain, in which reference TRBV30 and TRBJ2-7 provide the parts outside the CDR3, is SQTIHQWPATLVQPVGSPLSLECTVEGTSNPNLYWYRQAAGRGLQLLFYSVGIGQISSEVPQNLSASRPQDRQFILSSKKLLLSDSGFYLCAWTSGGPGIYFGPGTRLTVT.